A single sample is the source of the 10 T cell receptor beta chains below, sequenced in a study of blood T cell repertoires in COVID-19. Sequenced by immunoSEQ multiplex PCR; TCRdb stores in-frame clones only, minus some. The repertoire holds about 59,000 clones, with roughly nine tenths as singletons. The source material was peripheral blood. The receptors here all came from a man older than 75 in a cohort sampled during active COVID-19.

V gene TRBV7-8 combines with J gene TRBJ1-5; the D is unclear. Trimming removed 2 bases at V and 2 bases at J, with 10 bases between. Germline V CDR1 and CDR2: SGHVS, FQNEAQ. This CDR3 contains 15 residues. For the CDR3, the DNA is TGTGCCAGCAGCTTACGACACGGCGGCAATCAGCCCCAGCATTTT. Translation gives CASSLRHGGNQPQHF.

The chain carries TRBV29-1 and TRBJ1-2; D unresolved. CDR1 and CDR2 from the germline V gene are SQVTM and ANQGSEA. Trimming took 7 bases from V and 1 from J, leaving 7 bases between them. CDR3 length equals 11 residues. The CDR3 loop reads CSAGLNYGYTF. The CDR3 coding sequence is TGCAGCGCTGGGCTTAACTATGGCTACACCTTC.

V gene TRBV11-2 combines with J gene TRBJ2-6; D may be TRBD1 (7 bases). Germline V gene lookup returns CDR1 SGHAT and CDR2 FQNNGV. CDR3 length: 15 amino acids. Trimming shortened V by 5 bases and J by 4 bases, and 12 bases separated the two germline ends. The CDR3 DNA reads as TGTGCCAGCAGCCCCAGGGGGGCCGGGGCCAACGTCCTGACTTTC. This codes for CASSPRGAGANVLTF.

The CDR3 DNA follows: TGTGCCAGCAGCACCGCACAGAGCAATCAGCCCCAGCATTTT. Amino acids: CASSTAQSNQPQHF. The V call is TRBV5-5, the J call TRBJ1-5; D is undetermined. V shed 4 bases and J shed 1 base, with 9 bases lying between them. CDR1 is SGHKS and CDR2 is YYEKEE in the germline V gene (reference sequence). The CDR3 spans 14 residues.

This chain connects TRBV19 to TRBJ1-1; 11 positions match TRBD1. Germline CDR1 reads LNHDA; CDR2 reads SQIVND (reference sequence). The CDR3 sequence is 14 residues long. V shed 5 bases and J 8 bases; nucleotides not matched to a gene: 7. Here the CDR3 reads CASSSSGQGGEAFF. The CDR3 DNA sequence: TGTGCCAGTAGTTCCTCGGGACAGGGGGGGGAAGCTTTCTTT.

This clone was seen more than once but under ten times. This chain joins TRBV6-6 and TRBJ2-5; possible D gene TRBD2, 6 bases. The CDR3 length is 16 residues. Germline lookup yields CDR1 MNHNY and CDR2 SVGAGI (reference sequence). Trimming stripped 2 bases from V and 0 bases from J, with 13 bases between. Here the CDR3 reads CASSYLGRGNQETQYF. CDR3 DNA: TGTGCCAGCAGTTACCTAGGTCGCGGGAACCAAGAGACCCAGTACTTC.

The gene calls are TRBV24-1 and TRBJ2-7; possibly TRBD1 for D (5 bases). V lost 12 bases and J lost 7, with 15 bases in between. The CDR3 sequence is 11 residues long. The germline CDR1 and CDR2 sequences are KGHDR and SFDVKD. CDR3 coding DNA: TGTGCCCCCCGCAGGGCCATAGAGCAGTACTTC. Its protein is CAPRRAIEQYF.

This clone turned up a few times. The chain has TRBV18 and TRBJ1-5; 9 bases are a match to TRBD1. The junction had 5 bases not matched to a gene; V was cut back by 3 bases and J by 2 bases. The CDR3 is 16 amino acids. Germline CDR1 KGHSH, CDR2 LQKENI. The CDR3 bases are TGTGCCAGCTCACCTACGGGACAGGGCGGCAATCAGCCCCAGCATTTT. Translated: CASSPTGQGGNQPQHF.

The chain carries TRBV6-5 and TRBJ2-1, with 10 nucleotides matching TRBD2. CDR1 is MNHEY and CDR2 is SVGAGI in the germline V gene. Unmatched junction bases numbered 6, after V lost 1 base and J lost 9 bases. The CDR3 totals 15 residues. CDR3 in amino acids: CASSYFSGRASEQFF. For the CDR3, the DNA is TGTGCCAGCAGTTACTTCAGCGGGAGGGCCTCTGAGCAGTTCTTC.

The V call is TRBV27, the J call TRBJ1-5; D remains ambiguous. V lost 5 bases to trimming and J lost 0 bases, with 8 bases between them. CDR1 MNHEY and CDR2 SMNVEV come from the germline V gene (reference sequence). This CDR3 is 14 amino acids long. The CDR3: CASSKQYSNQPQHF. CDR3 bases: TGTGCCAGCAGTAAACAGTATAGCAATCAGCCCCAGCATTTT.